This T cell receptor beta chain was captured in a study of cytomegalovirus exposure and HLA in healthy donors. The PCR used 60 Vbeta and 13 Jbeta primers. Profiling relied on immunoSEQ multiplex PCR, and the TCRdb table lists in-frame clones only, not all of them. Here the sample spans 130,000 to 150,000 clones, roughly 80% being singletons. A word on this clone: Its antigen remains unidentified.

Study-wide results and caveats: HLA restriction was apparent for most CMV-associated TCR beta chains in a later analysis. Among immune exposure information, only CMV serostatus was available. Roughly uniform sequencing depth across donors was assumed, possibly incorrectly. Prior analysis indicated that the majority of TCR beta V segments exhibited productivity approximately 90% or approximately 30% of the time.

V lost 5 bases to trimming and J lost 3 bases; unmatched junction nucleotides: 3. Germline assignment: CDR1 SGHAT and CDR2 FQNNGV. The CDR3 totals 13 residues. Sequences were obtained from PBMCs. The chain combines TRBV11-2 with TRBJ1-2, with 7 bases that match TRBD1. The sequence was collected from a man aged 35 to 55 in good health and CMV-seropositive. Here the CDR3 DNA reads TGTGCCAGCAGCCCTGGGACAGACTATGGCTACACCTTC. Its protein product is CASSPGTDYGYTF. The whole variable domain, filled in from reference TRBV11-2 and TRBJ1-2, reads EAGVAQSPRYKIIEKRQSVAFWCNPISGHATLYWYQQILGQGPKLLIQFQNNGVVDDSQLPKDRFSAERLKGVDSTLKIQPAKLEDSAVYLCASSPGTDYGYTFGSGTRLTVV.